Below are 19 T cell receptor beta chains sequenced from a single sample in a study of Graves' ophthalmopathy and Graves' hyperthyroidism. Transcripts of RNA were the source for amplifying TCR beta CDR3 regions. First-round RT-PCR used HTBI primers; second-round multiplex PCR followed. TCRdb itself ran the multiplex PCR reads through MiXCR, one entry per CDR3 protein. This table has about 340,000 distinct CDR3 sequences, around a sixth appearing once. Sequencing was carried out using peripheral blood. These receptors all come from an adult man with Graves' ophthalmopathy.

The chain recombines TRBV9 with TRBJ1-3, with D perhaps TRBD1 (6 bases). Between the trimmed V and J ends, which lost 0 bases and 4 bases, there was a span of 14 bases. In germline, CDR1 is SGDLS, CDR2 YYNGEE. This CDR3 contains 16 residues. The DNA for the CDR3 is TGTGCCAGCAGCGTAGAATGGGGGGCAGTAGGAAACACCATATATTTT. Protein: CASSVEWGAVGNTIYF. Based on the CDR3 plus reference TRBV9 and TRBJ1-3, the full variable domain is DSGVTQTPKHLITATGQRVTLRCSPRSGDLSVYWYQQSLDQGLQFLIQYYNGEERAKGNILERFSAQQFPDLHSELNLSSLELGDSALYFCASSVEWGAVGNTIYFGEGSWLTVV.

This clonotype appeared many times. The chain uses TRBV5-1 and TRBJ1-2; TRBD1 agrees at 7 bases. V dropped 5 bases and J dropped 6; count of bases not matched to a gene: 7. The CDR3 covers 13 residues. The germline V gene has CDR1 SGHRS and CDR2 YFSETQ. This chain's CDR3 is CASRERQGDGYTF. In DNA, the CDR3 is TGCGCCAGCAGAGAGCGACAGGGTGATGGCTACACCTTC.

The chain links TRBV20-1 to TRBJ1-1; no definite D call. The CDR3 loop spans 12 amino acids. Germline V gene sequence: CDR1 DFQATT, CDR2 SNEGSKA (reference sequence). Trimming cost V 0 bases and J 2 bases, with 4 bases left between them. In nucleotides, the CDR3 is TGCAGTGCTAGAGAGAGAAACACTGAAGCTTTCTTT. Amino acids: CSARERNTEAFF.

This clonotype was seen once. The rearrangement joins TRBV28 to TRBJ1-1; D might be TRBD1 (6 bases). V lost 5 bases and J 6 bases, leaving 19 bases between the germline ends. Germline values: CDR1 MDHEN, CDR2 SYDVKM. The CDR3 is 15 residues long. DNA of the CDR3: TGTGCCAGCAGTCCGGCCGCACAGGGAAATCCTGAAGCTTTCTTT. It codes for CASSPAAQGNPEAFF.

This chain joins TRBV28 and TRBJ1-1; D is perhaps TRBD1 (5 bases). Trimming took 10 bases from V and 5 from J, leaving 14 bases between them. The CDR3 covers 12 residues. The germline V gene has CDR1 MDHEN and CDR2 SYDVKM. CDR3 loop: CAISLGGTEAFF. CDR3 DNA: TGTGCCATTTCCCTGGGGGGGACTGAAGCTTTCTTT.

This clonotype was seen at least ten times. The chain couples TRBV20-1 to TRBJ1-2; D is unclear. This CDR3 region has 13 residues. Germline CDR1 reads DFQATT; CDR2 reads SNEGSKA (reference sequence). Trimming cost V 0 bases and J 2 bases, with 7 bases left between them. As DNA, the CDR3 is TGCAGTGCTAGAGAGGGGATCAACTATGGCTACACCTTC. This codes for CSAREGINYGYTF.

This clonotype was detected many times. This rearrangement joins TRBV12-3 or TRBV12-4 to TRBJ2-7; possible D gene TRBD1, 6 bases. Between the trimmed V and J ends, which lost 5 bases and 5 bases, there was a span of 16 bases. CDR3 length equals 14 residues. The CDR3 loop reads CASSPRTAQDEQYF. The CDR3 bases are TGTGCCAGCAGTCCCCGGACAGCCCAGGACGAGCAGTACTTC.

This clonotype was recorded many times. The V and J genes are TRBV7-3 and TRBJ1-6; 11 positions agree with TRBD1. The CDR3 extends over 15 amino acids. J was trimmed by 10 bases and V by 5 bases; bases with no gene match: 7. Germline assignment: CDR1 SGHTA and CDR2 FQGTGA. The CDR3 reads CASSPTGQGASPLHF. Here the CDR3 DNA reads TGTGCCAGCAGCCCCACCGGACAGGGGGCATCACCCCTCCACTTT.

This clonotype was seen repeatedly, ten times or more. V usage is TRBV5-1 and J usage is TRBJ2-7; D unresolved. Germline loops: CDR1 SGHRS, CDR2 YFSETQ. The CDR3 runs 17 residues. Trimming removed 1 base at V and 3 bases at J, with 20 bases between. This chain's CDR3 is CASSLFFSGVPSYEQYF. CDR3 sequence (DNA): TGCGCCAGCAGCTTGTTTTTTTCAGGAGTCCCCAGCTACGAGCAGTACTTC.

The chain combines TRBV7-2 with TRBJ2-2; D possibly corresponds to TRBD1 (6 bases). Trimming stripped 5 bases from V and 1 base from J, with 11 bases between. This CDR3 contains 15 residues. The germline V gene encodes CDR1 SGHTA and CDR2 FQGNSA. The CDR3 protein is CASSPRGGNTGELFF. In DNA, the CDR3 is TGTGCCAGCAGCCCCAGAGGGGGGAACACCGGGGAGCTGTTTTTT.

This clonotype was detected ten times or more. The CDR3 DNA is TGCAGTGCTAGAGATCGCAGGGGAGGCAATCAGCCCCAGCATTTT. Amino acids: CSARDRRGGNQPQHF. The rearrangement joins TRBV20-1 to TRBJ1-5; D might be TRBD1 (6 bases). Germline V lookup: CDR1 DFQATT, CDR2 SNEGSKA (reference sequence). The V end was cut by 0 bases, the J end by 2 bases, with 11 bases between. This CDR3 comprises 15 residues.

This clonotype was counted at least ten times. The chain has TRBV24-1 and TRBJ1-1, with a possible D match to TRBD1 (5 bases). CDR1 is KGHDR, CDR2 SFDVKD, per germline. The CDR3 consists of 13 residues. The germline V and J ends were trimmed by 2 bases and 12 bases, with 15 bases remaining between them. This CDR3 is CATSDSQGRSTFF. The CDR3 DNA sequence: TGTGCCACCAGTGATTCTCAGGGAAGATCGACTTTCTTT.

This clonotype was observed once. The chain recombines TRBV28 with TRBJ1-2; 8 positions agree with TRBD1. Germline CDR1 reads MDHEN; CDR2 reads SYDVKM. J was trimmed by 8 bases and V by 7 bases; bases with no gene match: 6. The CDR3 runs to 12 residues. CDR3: CASTSGGDGYTF. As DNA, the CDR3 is TGTGCCAGCACCTCAGGGGGCGACGGCTACACCTTC.

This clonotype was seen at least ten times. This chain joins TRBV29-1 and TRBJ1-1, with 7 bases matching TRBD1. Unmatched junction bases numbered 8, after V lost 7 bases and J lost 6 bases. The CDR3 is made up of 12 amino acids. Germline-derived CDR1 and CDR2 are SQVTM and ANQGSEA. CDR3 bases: TGCAGCGCGCGGACAGGTCTGGCTGAAGCTTTCTTT. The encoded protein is CSARTGLAEAFF.

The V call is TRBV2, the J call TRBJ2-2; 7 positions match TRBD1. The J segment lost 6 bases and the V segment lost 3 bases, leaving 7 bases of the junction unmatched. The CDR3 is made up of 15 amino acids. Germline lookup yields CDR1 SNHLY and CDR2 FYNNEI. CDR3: CASSDLRQGAGELFF. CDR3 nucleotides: TGTGCCAGCAGTGATCTTCGGCAGGGGGCCGGGGAGCTGTTTTTT.

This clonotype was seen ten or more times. CDR3 amino acids: CASSLAGGSGTEAFF. CDR3 sequence (DNA): TGTGCCAGCAGTTTGGCAGGGGGCTCTGGCACTGAAGCTTTCTTT. The chain has TRBV12-3 or TRBV12-4 and TRBJ1-1; TRBD1 agrees at 8 bases. The CDR3 extends over 15 amino acids. V was clipped by 3 bases and J by 4 bases; unmatched bases: 7.

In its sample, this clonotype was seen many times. Written as DNA, the CDR3 is TGTGCCACCAGTGATGTGACTAGCGGGACTAAGGAGACCCAGTACTTC. Translation: CATSDVTSGTKETQYF. This chain links TRBV24-1 with TRBJ2-5; 11 bases match TRBD2. V gave up 3 bases and J gave up 5 bases; unmatched junction bases: 7. This CDR3 comprises 16 residues. CDR1 and CDR2 from the germline V gene are KGHDR and SFDVKD.

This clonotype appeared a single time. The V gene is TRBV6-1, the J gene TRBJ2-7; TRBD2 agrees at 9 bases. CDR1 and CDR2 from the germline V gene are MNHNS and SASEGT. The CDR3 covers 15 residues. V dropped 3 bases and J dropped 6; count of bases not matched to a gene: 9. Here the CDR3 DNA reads TGTGCCAGCAGTGAGGAGGGGCTAGCGGGAATCGAGCAGTACTTC. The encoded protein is CASSEEGLAGIEQYF.

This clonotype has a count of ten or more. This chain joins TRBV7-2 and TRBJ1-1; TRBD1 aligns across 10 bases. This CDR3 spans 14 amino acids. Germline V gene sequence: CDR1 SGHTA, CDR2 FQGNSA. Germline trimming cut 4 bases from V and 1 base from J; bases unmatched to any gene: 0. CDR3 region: CASSWDRGNTEAFF. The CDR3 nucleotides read TGTGCCAGCAGCTGGGACAGGGGGAACACTGAAGCTTTCTTT.